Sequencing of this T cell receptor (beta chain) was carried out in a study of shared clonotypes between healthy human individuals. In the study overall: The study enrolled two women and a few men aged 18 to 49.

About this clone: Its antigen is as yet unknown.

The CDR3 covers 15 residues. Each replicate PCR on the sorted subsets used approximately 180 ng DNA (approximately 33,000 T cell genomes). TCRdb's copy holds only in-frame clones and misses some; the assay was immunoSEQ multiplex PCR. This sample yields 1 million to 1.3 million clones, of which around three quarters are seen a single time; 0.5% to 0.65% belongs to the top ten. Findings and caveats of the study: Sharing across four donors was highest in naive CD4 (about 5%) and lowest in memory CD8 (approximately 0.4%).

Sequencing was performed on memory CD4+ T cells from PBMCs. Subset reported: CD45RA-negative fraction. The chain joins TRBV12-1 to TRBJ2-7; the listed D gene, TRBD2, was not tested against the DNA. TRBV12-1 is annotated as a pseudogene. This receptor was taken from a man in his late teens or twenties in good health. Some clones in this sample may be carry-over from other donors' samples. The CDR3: CASSFEGGAIYEQYF. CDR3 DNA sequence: TGTGCCAGCAGCTTTGAAGGAGGGGCCATCTACGAGCAGTACTTC.